This record covers a single TCR beta chain. Antigen specificity is unknown. The junction does not match germline at one end; this may be a read error. At the Johns Hopkins FTIC core, DNA taken from cultured CD4+ T cells was sequenced by way of the Oncomine TCR Beta short-read assay. Each CDR3 protein is one row after TCRdb ran MiXCR on the PCR reads. The sample lists 15,000 to 20,000 distinct CDR3 sequences; 40% were seen once. The CDR3 loop spans 16 amino acids. The germline gives CDR1 KGHDR, CDR2 SFDVKD. The sample belongs to a study of vaccination and CD4 T cells after COVID-19. Treatment described: roughly 10-day PBMC culture with coronavirus spike peptide pools or control peptides (ViraFEST assay).

The source is a human donor who had recovered from COVID-19. J is TRBJ2-5 and V is TRBV24-1, with a weak D call TRBD1 (6 bases). This sample comprised CD4+ T cells from blood, cultured in vitro, obtained after SARS-CoV-2 vaccination. The CDR3 loop is CATGDARTAYQETQYF. The CDR3 DNA is TGTGCCACCGGTGATGCCAGGACAGCCTACCAAGAGACCCAGTACTTC.